These 10 T cell receptor beta chains were sequenced from one sample in a study of T cell responses to AZD1222 COVID-19 vaccine. This table comes from immunoSEQ multiplex PCR, and its TCRdb copy is limited to in-frame clones, with some not included. The sample consists of under 70,000 clones, over 60% of them appearing once. The source was peripheral blood, collected on day 0 of AZD1222 vaccination. The receptors derive from an adult in good health.

The gene calls are TRBV28 and TRBJ2-7; 8 bases are shared with TRBD1. V shed 5 bases, J shed 3 bases, and the junction held 3 bases outside the gene matches. This CDR3 is built from 13 residues. Germline V gene sequence: CDR1 MDHEN, CDR2 SYDVKM. CDR3 coding DNA: TGTGCCAGCAGTCGGACAGGGTACTACGAGCAGTACTTC. As protein: CASSRTGYYEQYF. Full variable domain (missing parts from reference TRBV28 and TRBJ2-7): DVKVTQSSRYLVKRTGEKVFLECVQDMDHENMFWYRQDPGLGLRLIYFSYDVKMKEKGDIPEGYSVSREKKERFSLILESASTNQTSMYLCASSRTGYYEQYFGPGTRLTVT.

This sequence joins TRBV7-9 and TRBJ1-6; maybe TRBD1 (5 bases). The CDR3 has 14 residues. Per the germline V gene, CDR1 is SEHNR and CDR2 is FQNEAQ (reference sequence). V gave up 4 bases and J gave up 16 bases, with 20 bases separating them. In nucleotides, the CDR3 is TGTGCCAGCAGCTCCGGCCGGGACCTTCTCTCTCTCCACTTT. Its protein product is CASSSGRDLLSLHF.

This clone came up a few times. The chain couples TRBV19 to TRBJ1-3, with 8 bases that match TRBD1. V dropped 5 bases and J dropped 3; count of bases not matched to a gene: 3. Looked up from germline, CDR1 is LNHDA and CDR2 is SQIVND (reference sequence). CDR3 size: 14 residues. This chain's CDR3 is CASSPGTGGNTIYF. The DNA of the CDR3 is TGTGCCAGTAGTCCGGGGACAGGTGGAAACACCATATATTTT.

This clone turned up a few times. V gene TRBV28 combines with J gene TRBJ2-7, with TRBD2 matching 8 bases. The CDR3 totals 13 residues. Germline V lookup: CDR1 MDHEN, CDR2 SYDVKM. V trimming: 6 bases; J trimming: 5 bases; junction bases outside the gene matches: 6. In DNA form, the CDR3 reads TGTGCCAGCAGCACCCCCGGGGGGGACGAGCAGTACTTC. Residues: CASSTPGGDEQYF.

This clone was detected only once. The V call is TRBV7-3, the J call TRBJ2-1; D unclear. Germline-derived CDR1 and CDR2 are SGHTA and FQGTGA. The CDR3 loop spans 15 amino acids. Between the trimmed V and J ends, which lost 5 bases and 2 bases, there was a span of 13 bases. Here the CDR3 DNA reads TGTGCCAGCAGCCCAAGCGAGTTACCCTACAATGAGCAGTTCTTC. Protein sequence: CASSPSELPYNEQFF.

This rearrangement joins TRBV14 to TRBJ2-1, with D perhaps matching TRBD1 (6 bases). Trimming left V 8 bases short and J 3 bases short, with 14 bases between. Germline V CDR1 and CDR2: SGHDN, FVKESK. This CDR3 has 14 amino acids. The CDR3 DNA reads TGTGCCAGCGGGTTATGGGGACACTACAATGAGCAGTTCTTC. This codes for CASGLWGHYNEQFF.

This clone was counted once. This chain uses TRBV9 with TRBJ2-2, with a possible D match to TRBD1 (7 bases). V lost 1 base and J lost 0, with 13 bases in between. The CDR3 is made up of 17 amino acids. Germline loops: CDR1 SGDLS, CDR2 YYNGEE. The CDR3: CASSVRRGQSNTGELFF. In nucleotides, the CDR3 is TGTGCCAGCAGCGTAAGGAGGGGACAGTCGAACACCGGGGAGCTGTTTTTT.

V usage is TRBV5-1 and J usage is TRBJ2-2; D unclear. The V and J ends lost 0 bases and 4 bases respectively, with 10 bases between them. Per germline, CDR1 SGHRS and CDR2 YFSETQ. The CDR3 is 15 residues long. The CDR3 sequence is CASSLDGFGTGELFF. The CDR3 DNA reads as TGCGCCAGCAGCTTGGATGGTTTTGGCACCGGGGAGCTGTTTTTT. Complete variable domain (other parts from reference TRBV5-1 and TRBJ2-2): KAGVTQTPRYLIKTRGQQVTLSCSPISGHRSVSWYQQTPGQGLQFLFEYFSETQRNKGNFPGRFSGRQFSNSRSEMNVSTLELGDSALYLCASSLDGFGTGELFFGEGSRLTVL.

The V gene is TRBV2, the J gene TRBJ1-2, with D possibly being TRBD1 (6 bases). Deletions cut 5 bases from V and 8 bases from J, with 18 bases between. Germline CDR1 reads SNHLY; CDR2 reads FYNNEI. The CDR3 sequence is 14 residues long. The CDR3: CASSNGTPLEGYTF. For the CDR3, the DNA is TGTGCCAGCAGTAACGGGACACCTCTTGAGGGCTACACCTTC.

The V call is TRBV6-2 or TRBV6-3, the J call TRBJ2-7, with D unresolved. This CDR3 is built from 12 residues. V gave up 0 bases and J gave up 5 bases, with 5 bases separating them. CDR1 is MNHEY and CDR2 is SVGEGT in the germline V gene. Written as DNA, the CDR3 is TGTGCCAGCAGTTACTCTAAGGACGAGCAGTACTTC. This codes for CASSYSKDEQYF.